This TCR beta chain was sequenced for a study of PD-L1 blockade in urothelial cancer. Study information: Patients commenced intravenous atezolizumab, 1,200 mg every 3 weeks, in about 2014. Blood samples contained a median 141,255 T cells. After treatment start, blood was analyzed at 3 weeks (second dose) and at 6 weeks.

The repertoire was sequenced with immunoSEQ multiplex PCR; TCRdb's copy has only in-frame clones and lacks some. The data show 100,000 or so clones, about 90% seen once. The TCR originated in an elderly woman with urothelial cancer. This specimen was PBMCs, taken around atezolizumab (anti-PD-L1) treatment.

The CDR3 protein is CASSSQGVATNEKLFF. The DNA of the CDR3 is TGTGCCAGCAGCTCGCAAGGGGTGGCAACTAATGAAAAACTGTTTTTT. The chain recombines TRBV5-4 with TRBJ1-4; D is perhaps TRBD1 (5 bases). The CDR3 sequence is 16 residues long. V lost 3 bases and J 0 bases, leaving 12 bases between the germline ends. Germline CDR1 reads SGHNT; CDR2 reads YYREEE (reference sequence).